This section outlines one TCR beta chain sequence together with its context. This entry is derived from a study of blood T cell repertoires in COVID-19. Study information: Samples taken during acute and convalescent COVID-19 were collected in the United States, Italy and Spain.

The cohort comprised adults aged about 18 to 90 years residing in 20 to 30 US areas. Study processing details: The authors estimated nucleated cell counts from reference gene primer amplification. Libraries were prepared by immunoSEQ multiplex PCR; TCRdb keeps only in-frame clonotypes and omits some of them. That table supplies the V and J calls and clone size; D and trimming were determined from the DNA. This table has around 220,000 clones, over 80% appearing once. CDR3 size: 14 residues. Germline assignment: CDR1 SGHDT and CDR2 YYEEEE. The V gene end was trimmed by 3 bases and the J gene end by 7 bases; junction bases not matched to a gene: 2.

What was sequenced was PBMCs or T cells enriched from blood (not recorded which). The chain carries TRBV5-6 and TRBJ2-1, with TRBD2 matching over 12 bases. The TCR sequence derives from a woman in her late teens or twenties who had recovered from COVID-19. CDR3 region: CASSYGTSGNEQFF. The CDR3 nucleotides read TGTGCCAGCAGCTACGGGACTAGCGGGAATGAGCAGTTCTTC.